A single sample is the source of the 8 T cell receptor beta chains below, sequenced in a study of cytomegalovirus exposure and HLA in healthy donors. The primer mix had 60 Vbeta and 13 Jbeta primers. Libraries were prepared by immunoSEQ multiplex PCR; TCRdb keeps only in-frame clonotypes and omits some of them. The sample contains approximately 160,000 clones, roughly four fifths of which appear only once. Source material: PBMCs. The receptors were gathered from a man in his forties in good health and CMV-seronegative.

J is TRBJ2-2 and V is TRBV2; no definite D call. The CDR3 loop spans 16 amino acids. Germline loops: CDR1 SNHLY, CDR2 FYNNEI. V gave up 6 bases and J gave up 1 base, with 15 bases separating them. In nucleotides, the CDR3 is TGTGCCAGCAGCCCTGGGTTCACGGGGAACACCGGGGAGCTGTTTTTT. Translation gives CASSPGFTGNTGELFF.

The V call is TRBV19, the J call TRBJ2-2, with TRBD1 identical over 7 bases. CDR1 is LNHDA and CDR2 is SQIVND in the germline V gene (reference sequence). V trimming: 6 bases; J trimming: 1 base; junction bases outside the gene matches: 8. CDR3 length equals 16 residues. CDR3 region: CASRTGQDLNTGELFF. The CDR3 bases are TGTGCCAGTAGGACTGGACAGGACCTGAACACCGGGGAGCTGTTTTTT.

In DNA form, the CDR3 reads TGTGCCAGCAGTCCCCCGCAGACCGGGGTCTACGAGCAGTACTTC. Translating gives CASSPPQTGVYEQYF. The chain is built from TRBV28 and TRBJ2-7; maybe TRBD2 (5 bases). The germline V gene has CDR1 MDHEN and CDR2 SYDVKM. With 5 bases removed from V and 3 bases from J, the gap between germline ends came to 17 bases. The CDR3 runs to 15 residues.

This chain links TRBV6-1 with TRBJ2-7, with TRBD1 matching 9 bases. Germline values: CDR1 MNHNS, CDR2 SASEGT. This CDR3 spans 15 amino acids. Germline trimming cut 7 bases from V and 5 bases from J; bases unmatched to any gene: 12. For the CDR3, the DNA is TGTGCCAGCACTTCAGGGGGACAGGGTAATCACGAGCAGTACTTC. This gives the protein CASTSGGQGNHEQYF.

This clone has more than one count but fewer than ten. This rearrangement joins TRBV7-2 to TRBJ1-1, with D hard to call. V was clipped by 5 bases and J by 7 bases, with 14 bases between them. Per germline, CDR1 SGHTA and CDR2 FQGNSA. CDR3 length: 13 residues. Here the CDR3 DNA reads TGTGCCAGCAGCCTATTGACGGGTATTGAAGCTTTCTTT. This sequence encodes CASSLLTGIEAFF.

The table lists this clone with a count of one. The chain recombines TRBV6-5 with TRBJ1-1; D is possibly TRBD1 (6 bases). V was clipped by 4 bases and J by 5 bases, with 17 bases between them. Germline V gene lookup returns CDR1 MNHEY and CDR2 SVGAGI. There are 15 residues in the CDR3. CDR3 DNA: TGTGCCAGCAGTTCGACCGGGACAACGGGTACTGAAGCTTTCTTT. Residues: CASSSTGTTGTEAFF.

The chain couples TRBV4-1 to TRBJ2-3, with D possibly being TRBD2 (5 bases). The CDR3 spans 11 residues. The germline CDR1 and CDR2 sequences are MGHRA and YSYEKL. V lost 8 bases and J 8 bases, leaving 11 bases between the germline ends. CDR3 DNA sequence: TGCGCCAGCGGGTCAGCGGCTACGCAGTATTTT. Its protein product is CASGSAATQYF.

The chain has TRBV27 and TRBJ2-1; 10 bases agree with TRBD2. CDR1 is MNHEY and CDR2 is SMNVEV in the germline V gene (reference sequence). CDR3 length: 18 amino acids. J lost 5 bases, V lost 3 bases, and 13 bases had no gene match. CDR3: CASSFTIAGGWGDNEQFF. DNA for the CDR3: TGTGCCAGCAGTTTTACCATAGCGGGAGGTTGGGGGGACAATGAGCAGTTCTTC.